The source of this TCR beta chain is a study of preoperative IRX-2 immunotherapy in early breast cancer. Produced via immunoSEQ multiplex PCR; TCRdb's table is partial and in-frame only. The repertoire holds under 11,000 clones, with 75% to 90% as singletons. This sample's treatment: preoperative locoregional IRX-2 cytokine immunotherapy. Preoperative locoregional IRX-2 cytokine immunotherapy was tested in the phase Ib source study. The CDR3 totals 14 residues. Trimming shortened V by 8 bases and J by 10 bases, and 23 bases separated the two germline ends. This receptor was obtained from a human donor with breast cancer. The sequencing here drew on lymph node tissue, taken before IRX-2 immunotherapy. The chain carries TRBV6-7 and TRBJ1-1; D unresolved. TRBV6-7 is given ORF status, its function remaining uncertain. Written as DNA, the CDR3 is TGTGCCAGCTGGGAGACGAGCCGCCTCCTGGGAGCTTTCTTT. It encodes CASWETSRLLGAFF.